There are many counts of the clone carrying this T cell receptor beta chain. The sample belongs to a study of T cells in Graves' hyperthyroidism and ophthalmopathy. Uncontrolled infection, other autoimmune disease, pregnancy or lactation led to exclusion. Amplified TCR beta CDR3 regions came from RNA transcripts. In the first-round RT-PCR of the TCR CDR3, the HTBI primer set was used. One entry per CDR3 protein results from TCRdb running MiXCR on the multiplex PCR reads. Of a few hundred thousand distinct CDR3 sequences in the sample, 15% to 20% were seen once. The sample taken for sequencing was blood. The sequence came from a woman aged 40 to 49 with Graves' ophthalmopathy.

The CDR3 DNA is TGCGCCAGCAGCTTAGGAGGGGAGGGGCGCGAGCAGTACTTC. Encoded protein: CASSLGGEGREQYF. The genes are TRBV5-1 and TRBJ2-7, with TRBD2 matching over 7 bases. The CDR3 runs 14 residues. V gave up 2 bases and J gave up 6 bases; unmatched junction bases: 8. Germline-derived CDR1 and CDR2 are SGHRS and YFSETQ. Looking up the rest from reference TRBV5-1 and TRBJ2-7 gives the full variable domain: KAGVTQTPRYLIKTRGQQVTLSCSPISGHRSVSWYQQTPGQGLQFLFEYFSETQRNKGNFPGRFSGRQFSNSRSEMNVSTLELGDSALYLCASSLGGEGREQYFGPGTRLTVT.